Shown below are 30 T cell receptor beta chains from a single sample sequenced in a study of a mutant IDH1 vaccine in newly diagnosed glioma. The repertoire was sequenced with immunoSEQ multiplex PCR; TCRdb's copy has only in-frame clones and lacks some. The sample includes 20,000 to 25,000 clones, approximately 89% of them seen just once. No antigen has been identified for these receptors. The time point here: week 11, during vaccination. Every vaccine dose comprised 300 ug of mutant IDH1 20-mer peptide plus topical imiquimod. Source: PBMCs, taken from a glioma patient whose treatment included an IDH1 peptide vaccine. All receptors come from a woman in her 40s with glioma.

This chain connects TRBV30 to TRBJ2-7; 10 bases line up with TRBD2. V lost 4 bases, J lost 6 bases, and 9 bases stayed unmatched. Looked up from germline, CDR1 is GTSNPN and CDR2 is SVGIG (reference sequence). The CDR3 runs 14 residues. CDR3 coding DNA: TGTGCCTGGAAAGGAAGCGGGAGGGCCGGCGAGCAGTACTTC. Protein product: CAWKGSGRAGEQYF.

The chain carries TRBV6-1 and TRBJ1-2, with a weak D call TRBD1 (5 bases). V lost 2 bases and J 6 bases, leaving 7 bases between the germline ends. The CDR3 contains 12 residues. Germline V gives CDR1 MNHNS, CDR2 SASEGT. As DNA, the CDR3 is TGTGCCAGCAGTGAACAGGGCCATGGCTACACCTTC. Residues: CASSEQGHGYTF.

The CDR3 bases are TGTGCCAGCAGTGAACTCTGGACACATGACTATGGCTACACCTTC. As protein: CASSELWTHDYGYTF. The chain employs TRBV6-1 and TRBJ1-2; possible D gene TRBD1, 5 bases. Germline assignment: CDR1 MNHNS and CDR2 SASEGT. V lost 2 bases and J lost 3, with 13 bases in between. The CDR3 has 15 amino acids.

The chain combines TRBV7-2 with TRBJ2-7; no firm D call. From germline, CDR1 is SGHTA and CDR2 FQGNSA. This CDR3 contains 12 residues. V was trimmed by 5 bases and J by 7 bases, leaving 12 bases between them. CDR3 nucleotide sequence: TGTGCCAGCAGCCCCGGACGGTGGGAGCAGTACTTC. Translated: CASSPGRWEQYF.

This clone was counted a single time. CDR3 bases: TGTGCCAGCAGCTTGAGACTAGCGGGGCAGGGGGAGCTGTTTTTT. Translation gives CASSLRLAGQGELFF. The rearrangement uses TRBV5-4 and TRBJ2-2; 11 nucleotides align to TRBD2. V was clipped by 1 base and J by 8 bases; unmatched bases: 4. Germline V gives CDR1 SGHNT, CDR2 YYREEE (reference sequence). The length of the CDR3 is 15 residues.

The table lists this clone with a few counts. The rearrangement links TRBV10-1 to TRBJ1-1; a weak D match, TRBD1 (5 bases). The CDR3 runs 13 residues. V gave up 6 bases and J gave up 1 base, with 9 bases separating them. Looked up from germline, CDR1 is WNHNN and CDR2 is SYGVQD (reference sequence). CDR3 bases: TGCGCCAGCAGCCGACAGTCGAACACTGAAGCTTTCTTT. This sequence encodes CASSRQSNTEAFF.

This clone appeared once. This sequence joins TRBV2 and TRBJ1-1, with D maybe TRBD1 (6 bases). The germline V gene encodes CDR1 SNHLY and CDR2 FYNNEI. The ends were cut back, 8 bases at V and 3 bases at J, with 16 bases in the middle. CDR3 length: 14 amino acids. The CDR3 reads CASSRAGADTEAFF. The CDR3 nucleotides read TGTGCCAGCTCGAGGGCAGGGGCGGACACTGAAGCTTTCTTT.

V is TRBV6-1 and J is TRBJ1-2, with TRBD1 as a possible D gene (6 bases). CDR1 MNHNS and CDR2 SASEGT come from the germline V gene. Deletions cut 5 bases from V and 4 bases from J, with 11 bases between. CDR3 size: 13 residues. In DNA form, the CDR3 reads TGTGCCAGCAGTAACAGGGTAGGCTATGGCTACACCTTC. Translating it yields CASSNRVGYGYTF.

The CDR3 nucleotides are TGTGCCAGCAGTTCCAGTGTCATGAACACTGAAGCTTTCTTT. It is translated as CASSSSVMNTEAFF. This chain links TRBV6-6 with TRBJ1-1; D call uncertain. The CDR3 contains 14 residues. Between the trimmed V and J ends, which lost 4 bases and 0 bases, there was a span of 9 bases. Germline CDR1 is MNHNY and CDR2 is SVGAGI (reference sequence).

In DNA form, the CDR3 reads TGTGCCAGCAGCCGCGGACAGGGAGGCGTCACTGAAGCTTTCTTT. Translating it yields CASSRGQGGVTEAFF. The J gene is TRBJ1-1, the V gene TRBV14; TRBD1 matches at 8 bases. The CDR3 sequence is 15 residues long. The J segment lost 4 bases and the V segment lost 4 bases, leaving 8 bases of the junction unmatched. The germline gives CDR1 SGHDN, CDR2 FVKESK.

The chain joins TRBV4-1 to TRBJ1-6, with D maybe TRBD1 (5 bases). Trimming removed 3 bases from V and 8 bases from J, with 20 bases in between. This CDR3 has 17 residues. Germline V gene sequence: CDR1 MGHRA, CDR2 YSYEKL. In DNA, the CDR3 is TGCGCCAGCAGCCACGAAAAGCCCGGGACGGTTGATTCACCCCTCCACTTT. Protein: CASSHEKPGTVDSPLHF.

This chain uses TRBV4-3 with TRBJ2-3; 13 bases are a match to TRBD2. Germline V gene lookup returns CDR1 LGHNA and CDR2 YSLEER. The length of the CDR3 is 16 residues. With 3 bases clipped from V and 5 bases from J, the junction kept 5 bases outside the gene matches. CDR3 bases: TGCGCCAGCAGCCAGGGACTAGCGGGGAGTAGAGATACGCAGTATTTT. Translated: CASSQGLAGSRDTQYF.

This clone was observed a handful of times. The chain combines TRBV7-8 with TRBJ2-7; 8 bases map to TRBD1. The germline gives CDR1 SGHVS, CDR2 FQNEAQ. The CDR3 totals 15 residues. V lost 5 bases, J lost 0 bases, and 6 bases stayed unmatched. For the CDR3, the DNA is TGTGCCAGCAGCCCCGGACAGGGTCCCTCCTACGAGCAGTACTTC. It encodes CASSPGQGPSYEQYF.

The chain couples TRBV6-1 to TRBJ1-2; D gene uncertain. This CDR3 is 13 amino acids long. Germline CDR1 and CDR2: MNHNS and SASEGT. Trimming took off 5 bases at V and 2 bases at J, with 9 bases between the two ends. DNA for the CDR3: TGTGCCAGCAGTTGGGCCTTCAACTATGGCTACACCTTC. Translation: CASSWAFNYGYTF.

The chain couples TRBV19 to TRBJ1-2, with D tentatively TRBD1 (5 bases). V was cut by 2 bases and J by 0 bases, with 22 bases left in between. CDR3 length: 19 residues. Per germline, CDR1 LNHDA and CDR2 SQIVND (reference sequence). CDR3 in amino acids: CASSIRGDFLGSPNYGYTF. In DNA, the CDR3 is TGTGCCAGTAGTATACGCGGGGACTTCCTGGGGAGCCCTAACTATGGCTACACCTTC.

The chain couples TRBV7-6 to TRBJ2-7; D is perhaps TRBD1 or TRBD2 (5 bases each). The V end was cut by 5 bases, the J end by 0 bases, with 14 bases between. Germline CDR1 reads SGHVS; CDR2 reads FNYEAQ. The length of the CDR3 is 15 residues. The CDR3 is CASSRDLYSSYEQYF. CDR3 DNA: TGTGCCAGCAGCCGGGACCTCTACTCCTCCTACGAGCAGTACTTC.

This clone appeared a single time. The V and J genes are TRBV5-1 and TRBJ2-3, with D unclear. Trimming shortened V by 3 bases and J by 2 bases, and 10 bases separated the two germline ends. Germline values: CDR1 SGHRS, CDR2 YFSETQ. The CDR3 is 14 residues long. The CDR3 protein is CASSSRTDTDTQYF. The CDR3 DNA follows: TGCGCCAGCAGCTCCCGGACGGACACAGATACGCAGTATTTT.

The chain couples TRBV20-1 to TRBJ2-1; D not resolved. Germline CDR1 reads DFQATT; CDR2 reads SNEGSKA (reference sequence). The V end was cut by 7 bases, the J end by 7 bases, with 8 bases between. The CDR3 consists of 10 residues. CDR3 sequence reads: CSVRRNEQFF. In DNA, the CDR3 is TGCAGTGTTCGCAGGAATGAGCAGTTCTTC.

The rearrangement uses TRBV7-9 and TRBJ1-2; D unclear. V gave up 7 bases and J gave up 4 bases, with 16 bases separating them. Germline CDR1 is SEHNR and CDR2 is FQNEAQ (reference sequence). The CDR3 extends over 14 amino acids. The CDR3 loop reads CASTSSEGSYGYTF. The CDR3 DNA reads TGTGCCAGCACCAGTTCGGAGGGTTCCTATGGCTACACCTTC.

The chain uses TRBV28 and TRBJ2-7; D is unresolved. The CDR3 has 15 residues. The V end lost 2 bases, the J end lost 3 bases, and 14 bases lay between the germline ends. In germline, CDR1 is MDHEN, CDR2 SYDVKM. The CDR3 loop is CASSLRARHLYEQYF. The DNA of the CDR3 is TGTGCCAGCAGTTTAAGGGCCAGGCACCTCTACGAGCAGTACTTC.

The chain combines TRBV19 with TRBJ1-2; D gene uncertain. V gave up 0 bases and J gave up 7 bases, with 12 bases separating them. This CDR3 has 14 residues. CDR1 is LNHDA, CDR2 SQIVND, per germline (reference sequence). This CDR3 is CASSIDTSRIGYTF. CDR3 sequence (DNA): TGTGCCAGTAGTATAGACACCTCAAGGATTGGCTACACCTTC.

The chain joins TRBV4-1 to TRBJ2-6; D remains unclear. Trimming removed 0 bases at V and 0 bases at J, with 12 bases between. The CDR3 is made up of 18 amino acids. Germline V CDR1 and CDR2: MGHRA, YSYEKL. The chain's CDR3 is CASSQDSEGSSGANVLTF. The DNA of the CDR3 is TGCGCCAGCAGCCAAGATTCCGAAGGTAGCTCTGGGGCCAACGTCCTGACTTTC.

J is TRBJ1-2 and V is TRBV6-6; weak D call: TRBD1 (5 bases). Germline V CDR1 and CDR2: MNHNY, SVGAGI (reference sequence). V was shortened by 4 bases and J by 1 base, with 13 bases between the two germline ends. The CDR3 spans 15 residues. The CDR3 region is CASSLNPTDNYGYTF. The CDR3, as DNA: TGTGCCAGCAGTTTAAACCCGACAGATAACTATGGCTACACCTTC.

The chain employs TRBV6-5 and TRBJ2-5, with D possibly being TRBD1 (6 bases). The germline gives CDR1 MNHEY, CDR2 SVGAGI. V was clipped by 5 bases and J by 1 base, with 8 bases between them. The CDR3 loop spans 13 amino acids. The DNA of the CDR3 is TGTGCCAGCAGTAAGGACAGCCAAGAGACCCAGTACTTC. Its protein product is CASSKDSQETQYF.

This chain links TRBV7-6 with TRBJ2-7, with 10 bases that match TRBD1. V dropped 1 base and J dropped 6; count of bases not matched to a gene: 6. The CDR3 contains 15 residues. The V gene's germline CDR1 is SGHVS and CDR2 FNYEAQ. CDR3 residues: CASSLVGTGEGEQYF. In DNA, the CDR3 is TGTGCCAGCAGCTTAGTTGGGACAGGGGAGGGCGAGCAGTACTTC.

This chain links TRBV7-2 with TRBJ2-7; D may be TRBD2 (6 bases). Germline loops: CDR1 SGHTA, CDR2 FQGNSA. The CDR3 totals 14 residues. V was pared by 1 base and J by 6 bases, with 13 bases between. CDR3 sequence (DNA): TGTGCCAGCAGCTTAGGGAGGGATGTCTCCGAGCAGTACTTC. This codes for CASSLGRDVSEQYF.

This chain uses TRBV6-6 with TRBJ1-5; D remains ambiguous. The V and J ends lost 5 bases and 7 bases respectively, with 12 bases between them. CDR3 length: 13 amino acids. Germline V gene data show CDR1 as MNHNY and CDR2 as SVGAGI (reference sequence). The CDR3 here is CASSARTDQPQHF. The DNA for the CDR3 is TGTGCCAGCAGTGCCCGGACCGACCAGCCCCAGCATTTT.

The CDR3 coding sequence is TGCGCCAGCAGTGGACAGGGAAGTGCCGGGGAGCTGTTTTTT. Protein sequence: CASSGQGSAGELFF. The chain employs TRBV10-2 and TRBJ2-2; 7 bases map to TRBD1. Germline trimming cut 4 bases from V and 6 bases from J; bases unmatched to any gene: 5. The CDR3 runs to 14 residues. CDR1 is WSHSY, CDR2 SAAADI, per germline.

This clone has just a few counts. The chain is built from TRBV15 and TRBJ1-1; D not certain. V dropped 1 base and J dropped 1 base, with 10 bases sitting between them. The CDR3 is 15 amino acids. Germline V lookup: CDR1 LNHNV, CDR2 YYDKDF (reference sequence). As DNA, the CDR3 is TGTGCCACCAGCAGAGTTCCGGGAACGAACACTGAAGCTTTCTTT. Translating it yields CATSRVPGTNTEAFF. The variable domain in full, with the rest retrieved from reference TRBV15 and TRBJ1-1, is DAMVIQNPRYQVTQFGKPVTLSCSQTLNHNVMYWYQQKSSQAPKLLFHYYDKDFNNEADTPDNFQSRRPNTSFCFLDIRSPGLGDTAMYLCATSRVPGTNTEAFFGQGTRLTVV.

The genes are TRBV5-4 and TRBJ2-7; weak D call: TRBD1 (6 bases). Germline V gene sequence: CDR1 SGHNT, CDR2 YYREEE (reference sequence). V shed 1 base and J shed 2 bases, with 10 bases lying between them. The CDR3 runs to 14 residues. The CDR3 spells CASSLQGQTYEQYF. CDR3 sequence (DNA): TGTGCCAGCAGCTTGCAGGGACAAACCTACGAGCAGTACTTC.